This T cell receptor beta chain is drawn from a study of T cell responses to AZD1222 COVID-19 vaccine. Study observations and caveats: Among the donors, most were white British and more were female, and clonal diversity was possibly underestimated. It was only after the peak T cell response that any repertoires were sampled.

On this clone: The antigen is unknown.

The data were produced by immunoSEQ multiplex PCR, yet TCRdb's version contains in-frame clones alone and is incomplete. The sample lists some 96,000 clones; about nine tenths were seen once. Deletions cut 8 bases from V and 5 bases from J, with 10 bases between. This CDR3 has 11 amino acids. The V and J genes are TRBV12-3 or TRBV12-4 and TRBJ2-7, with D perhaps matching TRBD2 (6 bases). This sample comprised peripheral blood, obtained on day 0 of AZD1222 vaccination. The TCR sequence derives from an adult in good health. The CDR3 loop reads CASGIADEQYF. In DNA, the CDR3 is TGTGCCAGCGGGATAGCGGACGAGCAGTACTTC.